These T cell receptor beta chains were read from a single sample in a study of OX40 agonist ivuxolimab in advanced cancers. Clones were read by immunoSEQ multiplex PCR, and TCRdb kept only the in-frame ones, dropping some. The sample lists 30,000 to 40,000 clones, 85% to 90% occurring once. The sample in question was CD4+ or CD8+ T cells sorted from blood, obtained in a trial of the OX40 agonist ivuxolimab. Receptor source: an adult with an advanced solid tumor such as melanoma, head and neck, liver or kidney cancer. CDR3s include the opening cysteine and the closing phenylalanine or tryptophan.

TRBJ1-1	TRBV28	CASDGSENTEAFF
TRBJ1-5	TRBV7-2	CASSLGSGGGRYNQPQHF
TRBJ2-5	TRBV18	CASSPNSYFQETQYF
TRBJ1-2	TRBV4-1	CASSQALLIRGIWGYTF
TRBJ1-5	TRBV7-9	CASSQQSSNQPQHF
TRBJ1-3	TRBV5-1	CASRHAGGRAGNTIYF
TRBJ1-1	TRBV19	CASSQRQGDTEAFF
TRBJ1-5	TRBV28	CASNTDTGILSNQPQHF
TRBJ1-5	TRBV12-2	CASRSLGPDQPQHF
TRBJ1-2	TRBV28	CASSLPSGRGNYGYTF
TRBJ2-3	TRBV7-3	CASSLRLAEADTQYF
TRBJ1-2	TRBV7-6	CASSLDGVVGGYTF
TRBJ2-3	TRBV7-8	CASSPRDLGAADTQYF
TRBJ1-1	TRBV5-6	CASSLLMNTEAFF
TRBJ1-3	TRBV13	CASSLVNRDNTIYF
TRBJ2-5	TRBV7-3	CASSSQGAETQYF
TRBJ1-2	TRBV6-1	CASSETYGYTF
TRBJ2-1	TRBV9	CASTRTSGYNEQFF
TRBJ1-5	TRBV6-6	CASSLAREDQPQHF
TRBJ2-5	TRBV7-3	CASSSQGWETQYF
TRBJ1-2	TRBV9	CASSVDGTGGSGYTF
TRBJ1-2	TRBV5-1	CASSFRDRDGYTF
TRBJ2-7	TRBV11-2	CASSPGDSSRFSYEQYF
TRBJ1-1	TRBV6-6	CASSYIGETEAFF
TRBJ2-5	TRBV10-3	CAISESQDRTDQETQYF
TRBJ1-1	TRBV19	CASQDREAFF
TRBJ1-2	TRBV6-5	CASSAGANYGYTF
TRBJ1-2	TRBV7-9	CASSSGSYGYTF
TRBJ2-7	TRBV11-3	CASSFSASYEQYF
TRBJ1-2	TRBV5-1	CASSTDRVNGYTF
TRBJ2-7	TRBV6-6	CASSLDSRPGEQYF
TRBJ1-2	TRBV2	CASSDSSRGANYGYTF
TRBJ1-5	TRBV28	CASNPNNQPQHF
TRBJ2-4	TRBV9	CASSAEEGGWAKNIQYF
TRBJ2-7	TRBV6-6	CASRPTGGMTYEQYF
TRBJ2-7	TRBV11-3	CASSSKGAGEQYF
TRBJ1-1	TRBV5-4	CASSFRGGSAFF
TRBJ1-1	TRBV6-5	CASSLGGRLNTEAFF
TRBJ2-7	TRBV2	CASKVPGGYEQYF
TRBJ1-1	TRBV19	CASSFGTATEAFF
TRBJ1-4	TRBV15	CATSRVGDLREKLFF
TRBJ1-1	TRBV2	CALKRERNTEAFF
TRBJ1-2	TRBV6-5	CASSYSRGGSYGYTF
TRBJ1-2	TRBV27	CASSLTGDLNYGYTF
TRBJ1-5	TRBV18	CASSARQGASNQPQHF
TRBJ2-3	TRBV19	CASSVRGASTDTQYF
TRBJ1-6	TRBV6-1	CASSRDRVANSPLHF
TRBJ2-5	TRBV7-8	CASSFRAGEPQETQYF
TRBJ2-5	TRBV19	CASSTRGDPRETQYF
TRBJ2-4	TRBV5-4	CASSEQGRFKNIQYF
TRBJ1-1	TRBV5-6	CASTPPGVGNTEAFF
TRBJ1-1	TRBV27	CASSFSGHNTEAFF
TRBJ1-5	TRBV7-9	CASSSGVSQPQHF
TRBJ2-7	TRBV6-5	CASSPGQNIPAEQYF
TRBJ2-7	TRBV28	CASRDSGTLGKEQYF
TRBJ1-3	TRBV23-1	CASSHDRPGNTIYF
TRBJ1-6	TRBV9	CASSGGQRTRIHF